This T cell receptor beta chain is from a study of T cell responses to AZD1222 COVID-19 vaccine. Study observations and caveats: Spike regions recognized by vaccine-associated CD4 TCRs spanned the protein, led by 160-218 and 743-854.

TCRdb's copy holds only in-frame clones and misses some; the assay was immunoSEQ multiplex PCR. This sample has 130,000 to 150,000 clones, with about 89% found just once. With respect to this clone: The antigen is unknown.

The germline V and J ends were trimmed by 8 bases and 3 bases, with 14 bases remaining between them. Germline V gene sequence: CDR1 KGHSH, CDR2 LQKENI. CDR3 length: 13 residues. Sequenced here: peripheral blood, sampled on day 0 of AZD1222 vaccination. This TCR was sampled from an adult in good health. The V gene is TRBV18, the J gene TRBJ2-7; D is ambiguous. DNA for the CDR3: TGTGCCAGCGCCGGTCGAGTAGTCTACGAGCAGTACTTC. Translated, it gives CASAGRVVYEQYF.